The 24 T cell receptor beta chains given below trace back to one sample, sequenced in a study of regulatory T cells in long-lasting Graves disease. Time point noted: newly diagnosed GD, antithyroid drugs for less than 3 months. There was RNA extracted from PBMCs, and the TCR library was made from it. Building the TCR beta libraries relied on iRepertoire HTBI primers, and CDR3 regions underwent Arm-PCR. TCRdb called the multiplex PCR reads again in MiXCR, with one record for every CDR3 protein. Of 200,000 to 300,000 distinct CDR3 sequences in the sample, around 20% were seen once. Here the sequenced sample was peripheral blood mononuclear cells (PBMCs), taken at new diagnosis, from a patient treated with antithyroid drugs. All receptors come from a female donor with Graves disease.

The chain has TRBV20-1 and TRBJ2-3; 11 bases are a match to TRBD2. Per germline, CDR1 DFQATT and CDR2 SNEGSKA (reference sequence). Trimming cost V 8 bases and J 2 bases; bases outside gene matches: 3. This CDR3 has 13 amino acids. The CDR3 DNA reads TGCAGTCTAGCGGGGGGCACCACAGATACGCAGTATTTT. Protein sequence: CSLAGGTTDTQYF.

The CDR3 DNA sequence: TGCGCCAGCAGCTTGGTGGGAAGTTACACTGAAGCTTTCTTT. This codes for CASSLVGSYTEAFF. The rearrangement links TRBV5-1 to TRBJ1-1, with no clear D. The ends were cut back, 0 bases at V and 3 bases at J, with 9 bases in the middle. The CDR3 spans 14 residues. Germline lookup yields CDR1 SGHRS and CDR2 YFSETQ. The variable domain in full, with the rest retrieved from reference TRBV5-1 and TRBJ1-1, is KAGVTQTPRYLIKTRGQQVTLSCSPISGHRSVSWYQQTPGQGLQFLFEYFSETQRNKGNFPGRFSGRQFSNSRSEMNVSTLELGDSALYLCASSLVGSYTEAFFGQGTRLTVV.

This clonotype has ten or more counts. The chain has TRBV2 and TRBJ2-3, with D perhaps matching TRBD2 (6 bases). The CDR3 runs 15 residues. Trimming took off 6 bases at V and 0 bases at J, with 13 bases between the two ends. Germline CDR1 reads SNHLY; CDR2 reads FYNNEI. The CDR3 bases are TGTGCCAGCAGCCTATTGGGGACTAGCACAGATACGCAGTATTTT. It translates to CASSLLGTSTDTQYF.

This clonotype was picked up many times. The chain has TRBV10-3 and TRBJ1-2, with TRBD1 as a possible D gene (6 bases). Trimming left V 0 bases short and J 3 bases short, with 11 bases between. CDR1 is ENHRY and CDR2 is SYGVKD in the germline V gene. The CDR3 spans 15 residues. The CDR3: CAISESTNRDYGYTF. Here the CDR3 DNA reads TGTGCCATCAGTGAGTCGACGAACAGGGACTATGGCTACACCTTC.

This clonotype was detected ten times or more. V usage is TRBV7-2 and J usage is TRBJ1-4; the match to TRBD1 covers 7 bases. Per germline, CDR1 SGHTA and CDR2 FQGNSA. V dropped 2 bases and J dropped 8; count of bases not matched to a gene: 2. The CDR3 has 13 residues. The CDR3 sequence is CASSLTGDEKLFF. The CDR3 bases are TGTGCCAGCAGCTTAACAGGGGACGAAAAACTGTTTTTT.

To note about this clonotype: It differs at one base from a far larger clone, so likely a read error. The chain uses TRBV20-1 and TRBJ1-1, with D hard to call. The better agreement between TRBJ2-3 and the DNA end casts doubt on the J call. The CDR3 covers 14 residues. Germline CDR1 reads DFQATT; CDR2 reads SNEGSKA (reference sequence). The CDR3 is CSARVGRRPGTQYF. The DNA of the CDR3 is TGCAGTGCTAGAGTAGGTAGGCGCCCAGGTACGCAGTATTTT.

This clonotype has ten or more counts. The chain uses TRBV2 and TRBJ2-6; D is undetermined. Looked up from germline, CDR1 is SNHLY and CDR2 is FYNNEI. The V gene lost 6 bases and the J gene lost 0 bases, with 12 bases spanning the gap. CDR3 length: 16 residues. As DNA, the CDR3 is TGTGCCAGCAGCCCCCGTGCCCCCTCTGGGGCCAACGTCCTGACTTTC. It yields the protein CASSPRAPSGANVLTF.

The rearrangement uses TRBV5-8 and TRBJ1-1, with unresolved D. CDR1 is SGHTS and CDR2 is YDEGEE in the germline V gene. There are 15 residues in the CDR3. V was pared by 2 bases and J by 4 bases, with 15 bases between. CDR3: CASSLPGTWGTEAFF. CDR3 sequence (DNA): TGTGCCAGCAGCTTACCCGGAACCTGGGGCACTGAAGCTTTCTTT.

This clonotype has only a few counts. The chain couples TRBV19 to TRBJ1-1; 7 nucleotides match TRBD1. Germline-derived CDR1 and CDR2 are LNHDA and SQIVND (reference sequence). The CDR3 runs to 12 residues. Unmatched junction bases numbered 5, after V lost 5 bases and J lost 8 bases. CDR3 DNA: TGTGCCAGTAGTGCACAGGGGATAGAAGCTTTCTTT. This codes for CASSAQGIEAFF.

V is TRBV2 and J is TRBJ2-7, with D possibly being TRBD2 (6 bases). Germline V gene lookup returns CDR1 SNHLY and CDR2 FYNNEI. V dropped 7 bases and J dropped 3 bases, with 10 bases sitting between them. The CDR3 length is 12 residues. This CDR3 is CASTAGSYEQYF. CDR3 sequence (DNA): TGTGCCAGCACTGCGGGAAGCTACGAGCAGTACTTC.

A few counts support this clonotype. The chain uses TRBV6-2 or TRBV6-3 and TRBJ2-1, with 10 nucleotides matching TRBD2. The CDR3 runs 16 residues. V dropped 7 bases and J dropped 6; count of bases not matched to a gene: 12. Germline CDR1 MNHEY, CDR2 SVGEGT. The CDR3 reads CASIKAGGPGFNEQFF. The CDR3, as DNA: TGTGCCAGCATAAAAGCGGGAGGGCCAGGTTTCAATGAGCAGTTCTTC.

V and J are TRBV6-4 and TRBJ2-7; D gene unclear. Between the trimmed V and J ends, which lost 0 bases and 0 bases, there was a span of 6 bases. The CDR3 covers 14 residues. Per germline, CDR1 MRHNA and CDR2 SNTAGT. The CDR3 sequence: CASSDSRSSYEQYF. The CDR3 nucleotides are TGTGCCAGCAGTGACTCGCGGAGCTCCTACGAGCAGTACTTC.

On this clonotype itself: Since a far larger clone is one base different, this is likely a read error. J is TRBJ2-7 and V is TRBV2, with 9 bases identical to TRBD2. Per the germline V gene, CDR1 is SNHLY and CDR2 is FYNNEI. With V trimmed by 3 bases and J by 7 bases, 7 bases remained unmatched. The CDR3 length is 14 residues. The CDR3 DNA reads as TGTGCCAGCAGTGAGCGGGAGGGCTACAATGAGCAGTACTTC. Translated, it gives CASSEREGYNEQYF.

In the case of this clonotype: Germline and junction disagree at one end, which may indicate a read error. The rearrangement uses TRBV3-1 and TRBJ2-3; 12 bases are shared with TRBD2. The CDR3 runs to 19 residues. Germline V gives CDR1 LGHDT, CDR2 YNNKEL (reference sequence). CDR3 coding DNA: TGCGCCAGCAGCCACCTCGGACTAGCGGGGAATCCTGCACAAGATACGCAGTATTTT. This gives the protein CASSHLGLAGNPAQDTQYF.

This clonotype was seen a handful of times. The V and J genes are TRBV7-3 and TRBJ1-5, with D uncertain. The CDR3 has 13 amino acids. Germline CDR1 and CDR2: SGHTA and FQGTGA. Between the trimmed V and J ends, which lost 4 bases and 3 bases, there was a span of 7 bases. The CDR3 DNA sequence: TGTGCCAGCAGCTCCGGACCCAATCAGCCCCAGCATTTT. Its protein is CASSSGPNQPQHF.

The chain has TRBV2 and TRBJ2-3; 11 bases map to TRBD2. Matching the DNA end better, TRBJ2-1 makes the J call doubtful. The CDR3 covers 16 residues. Germline V gene data show CDR1 as SNHLY and CDR2 as FYNNEI. Written as DNA, the CDR3 is TGTGCCAGCAGTTCGGGACTAGCGACTAGCGGGAAGGAGCAGTTCTTC. Protein sequence: CASSSGLATSGKEQFF.

This clonotype was seen ten or more times. The rearrangement joins TRBV19 to TRBJ2-7, with 7 nucleotides matching TRBD1. The V segment lost 3 bases and the J segment 2 bases; nucleotides outside the gene matches: 4. Germline lookup yields CDR1 LNHDA and CDR2 SQIVND (reference sequence). This CDR3 is built from 14 residues. The CDR3 is CASSMGTVTYEQYF. DNA for the CDR3: TGTGCCAGTAGTATGGGGACAGTCACCTACGAGCAGTACTTC. Together with reference TRBV19 and TRBJ2-7, the CDR3 gives the full variable domain: DGGITQSPKYLFRKEGQNVTLSCEQNLNHDAMYWYRQDPGQGLRLIYYSQIVNDFQKGDIAEGYSVSREKKESFPLTVTSAQKNPTAFYLCASSMGTVTYEQYFGPGTRLTVT.

This clonotype was detected ten times or more. This could be a read error, since a much larger clone is one nucleotide away. This CDR3 reads CASSRNPNTEAFF. CDR3 bases: TGTGCCAGCAGCCGGAACCCGAACACTGAAGCTTTCTTT. V usage is TRBV7-3 and J usage is TRBJ1-1; unclear D gene. Trimming took 5 bases from V and 1 from J, leaving 8 bases between them. The CDR3 totals 13 residues. CDR1 SGHTA and CDR2 FQGTGA come from the germline V gene.

The gene calls are TRBV5-1 and TRBJ1-2, with 8 nucleotides matching TRBD1. V was pared by 0 bases and J by 5 bases, with 3 bases of the junction left unmatched. CDR1 and CDR2 from the germline V gene are SGHRS and YFSETQ. The CDR3 sequence is 14 residues long. The CDR3 DNA follows: TGCGCCAGCAGCTTGGAAGACAGGGGTTATGGCTACACCTTC. This translates into CASSLEDRGYGYTF.

This clonotype showed up many times. The V gene is TRBV7-2, the J gene TRBJ2-4; TRBD2 aligns across 7 bases. Germline CDR1 SGHTA, CDR2 FQGNSA. V shed 1 base and J 6 bases; nucleotides not matched to a gene: 3. The CDR3 loop spans 14 amino acids. CDR3 loop: CASSLGGGVNIQYF. The CDR3 DNA reads as TGTGCCAGCAGCTTAGGGGGAGGGGTAAACATTCAGTACTTC.

This clonotype has a count of ten or more. This sequence joins TRBV19 and TRBJ2-3; D possibly uses TRBD1 or TRBD2 (5 bases each). The length of the CDR3 is 16 residues. The germline V and J ends were trimmed by 4 bases and 1 base, with 15 bases remaining between them. The germline CDR1 and CDR2 sequences are LNHDA and SQIVND (reference sequence). This CDR3 reads CASSTAVGVGTDTQYF. The DNA for the CDR3 is TGTGCCAGTAGTACCGCGGTGGGGGTCGGCACAGATACGCAGTATTTT.

This clonotype was detected many times. The DNA of the CDR3 is TGTGCCAGCAGGGATAACTTTAACACTGAAGCTTTCTTT. This gives the protein CASRDNFNTEAFF. The chain is built from TRBV6-1 and TRBJ1-1; D remains ambiguous. The germline V gene has CDR1 MNHNS and CDR2 SASEGT. The CDR3 has 13 residues. V dropped 6 bases and J dropped 2 bases, with 10 bases sitting between them.

This clonotype was found a few times. The chain is built from TRBV19 and TRBJ2-1; D might be TRBD2 (5 bases). The CDR3 has 13 amino acids. V gave up 0 bases and J gave up 8 bases, with 8 bases separating them. The germline CDR1 and CDR2 sequences are LNHDA and SQIVND (reference sequence). DNA for the CDR3: TGTGCCAGTAGTATAGATAGCGACTATGAGCAGTTCTTC. This gives the protein CASSIDSDYEQFF.

This clonotype was recorded a few times. This clone may be a read error of a much larger clone one base away. It is likely a read error, because the conserved phenylalanine at the end of the CDR3 is missing. In DNA form, the CDR3 reads TGTGCCAGCAGCTTTATCAGCGACGCTGAGCAGTTCCTC. It is translated as CASSFISDAEQFL. This sequence joins TRBV7-6 and TRBJ2-1; D is unresolved. Trimming took off 3 bases at V and 9 bases at J, with 12 bases between the two ends. Germline V gene data show CDR1 as SGHVS and CDR2 as FNYEAQ. The CDR3 is 13 amino acids.